This entry concerns a single T cell receptor (beta chain). The assay was immunoSEQ multiplex PCR, and TCRdb's table has in-frame clones only and misses some. The sample holds roughly 330,000 clones, about 87% seen once. The sample originates from a study of blood T cell repertoires in COVID-19. CDR1 and CDR2 (germline): SGHAT, FQDESV (reference sequence). The CDR3 has 15 amino acids. V lost 3 bases, J lost 1 base, and 9 bases lay in between. The sequence was obtained from a woman in her 30s who had recovered from COVID-19. The rearrangement uses TRBV11-1 and TRBJ2-2; D possibly corresponds to TRBD2 (5 bases). The material sequenced was PBMCs or T cells enriched from blood (not recorded which). In DNA form, the CDR3 reads TGTGCCAGCAGCTTCCCCCGGGGGAACACCGGGGAGCTGTTTTTT. The encoded protein is CASSFPRGNTGELFF.